These 29 T cell receptor beta chains originate from one sample sequenced in a study of blood T cells in healthy people across ages. Together with a sample-barcoded 5' primer, a J-beta primer mix was included in a second PCR lasting roughly 7 to 11 cycles. TCRdb ran MiXCR on the 5' RACE reads and lists one entry per CDR3 protein. Of some 710,000 distinct CDR3 sequences in the sample, about a fifth were seen once. The sample taken for sequencing was blood. The source is an older man in good health.

The chain links TRBV5-4 to TRBJ2-7; TRBD2 agrees at 7 bases. CDR1 and CDR2 (germline): SGHNT, YYREEE (reference sequence). V lost 4 bases and J lost 3; bases outside the gene matches: 10. The CDR3 contains 15 residues. The DNA for the CDR3 is TGTGCCAGCAGCGCCGGACTAGTTGAGGGCTACGAGCAGTACTTC. This translates into CASSAGLVEGYEQYF.

Written as DNA, the CDR3 is TGCGCCAGCAGCCAAGACGGTCGTTACACAGATACGCAGTATTTT. The encoded protein is CASSQDGRYTDTQYF. The chain carries TRBV4-1 and TRBJ2-3; D ambiguous. The germline gives CDR1 MGHRA, CDR2 YSYEKL. Deletions cut 0 bases from V and 2 bases from J, with 9 bases between. The CDR3 spans 15 residues.

The CDR3 DNA reads TGTGCCTGGAGCGGACTAGCGGGCCTTTCCTACAATGAGCAGTTCTTC. This sequence encodes CAWSGLAGLSYNEQFF. V is TRBV30 and J is TRBJ2-1, with 11 bases aligning to TRBD2. V trimming: 3 bases; J trimming: 1 base; junction bases outside the gene matches: 5. Germline V lookup: CDR1 GTSNPN, CDR2 SVGIG (reference sequence). The CDR3 has 16 amino acids.

This chain links TRBV7-6 with TRBJ1-3; 8 positions agree with TRBD1. This CDR3 contains 15 residues. Losses at the gene ends were 4 bases for V and 4 bases for J; bases not matched to a gene: 6. The V gene's germline CDR1 is SGHVS and CDR2 FNYEAQ. This CDR3 is CASSYDRGNGNTIYF. The DNA for the CDR3 is TGTGCCAGCAGCTACGACAGGGGAAACGGAAACACCATATATTTT. Complete variable domain (other parts from reference TRBV7-6 and TRBJ1-3): GAGVSQSPRYKVTKRGQDVALRCDPISGHVSLYWYRQALGQGPEFLTYFNYEAQQDKSGLPNDRFSAERPEGSISTLTIQRTEQRDSAMYRCASSYDRGNGNTIYFGEGSWLTVV.

The J gene is TRBJ1-3, the V gene TRBV18, with a tentative D call TRBD1 (5 bases). CDR3 length: 15 amino acids. Per the germline V gene, CDR1 is KGHSH and CDR2 is LQKENI. V was clipped by 4 bases and J by 8 bases, with 18 bases between them. This CDR3 is CASSRGRERPDTIYF. CDR3 sequence (DNA): TGTGCCAGCTCACGGGGCAGGGAACGACCTGACACCATATATTTT.

The chain joins TRBV11-2 to TRBJ2-3, with 8 bases identical to TRBD2. V shed 5 bases, J shed 1 base, and the junction held 5 bases outside the gene matches. The germline V gene has CDR1 SGHAT and CDR2 FQNNGV. This CDR3 contains 15 residues. Here the CDR3 reads CASSPGLEGTDTQYF. CDR3 DNA sequence: TGTGCCAGCAGCCCGGGACTAGAGGGCACAGATACGCAGTATTTT.

The rearrangement links TRBV29-1 to TRBJ2-5, with 14 bases lining up with TRBD2. Germline trimming cut 3 bases from V and 5 bases from J; bases unmatched to any gene: 2. CDR1 is SQVTM and CDR2 is ANQGSEA in the germline V gene. CDR3 size: 14 residues. The CDR3 DNA reads as TGCAGCGTTGAGGGACTAGCGGGGGCTGAGACCCAGTACTTC. Protein product: CSVEGLAGAETQYF.

This clonotype appeared a few times. The chain links TRBV7-9 to TRBJ2-5; the match to TRBD2 covers 8 bases. Losses at the gene ends were 2 bases for V and 3 bases for J; bases not matched to a gene: 2. Germline CDR1 is SEHNR and CDR2 is FQNEAQ (reference sequence). This CDR3 has 14 amino acids. The CDR3, as DNA: TGTGCCAGCAGCTTATACGGGGGGGAAGAGACCCAGTACTTC. Its protein product is CASSLYGGEETQYF. Full variable domain (outside the CDR3, taken from reference TRBV7-9 and TRBJ2-5): DTGVSQNPRHKITKRGQNVTFRCDPISEHNRLYWYRQTLGQGPEFLTYFQNEAQLEKSRLLSDRFSAERPKGSFSTLEIQRTEQGDSAMYLCASSLYGGEETQYFGPGTRLLVL.

The V call is TRBV20-1, the J call TRBJ2-3, with 9 bases aligning to TRBD2. The CDR3 runs to 15 residues. After removal of 0 bases from V and 3 bases from J, the junction contained 4 bases not matched to a gene. The germline CDR1 and CDR2 sequences are DFQATT and SNEGSKA (reference sequence). DNA for the CDR3: TGCAGTGCTAGAGATAGCGGGGGTCGGACAGATACGCAGTATTTT. Translation gives CSARDSGGRTDTQYF.

This clonotype was observed many times. The rearrangement uses TRBV5-1 and TRBJ2-3; the match to TRBD2 covers 13 bases. Germline V gene lookup returns CDR1 SGHRS and CDR2 YFSETQ. V shed 3 bases and J 2 bases; nucleotides not matched to a gene: 3. The CDR3 is 16 residues long. The CDR3 nucleotides are TGCGCCAGCAGCTGGACTAGCGGGGGAGACACAGATACGCAGTATTTT. This codes for CASSWTSGGDTDTQYF.

The chain couples TRBV29-1 to TRBJ2-3, with D maybe TRBD1 (6 bases). Germline values: CDR1 SQVTM, CDR2 ANQGSEA. This CDR3 is built from 13 residues. V was pared by 3 bases and J by 2 bases, with 9 bases between. CDR3 loop: CSVEPGHTDTQYF. The CDR3, as DNA: TGCAGCGTTGAGCCGGGACACACAGATACGCAGTATTTT.

This clonotype has more than one count but fewer than ten. CDR3 in DNA: TGTGCCAGCAGCTTAGAGGCGGTTATGAACACTGAAGCTTTCTTT. It translates to CASSLEAVMNTEAFF. This chain links TRBV7-2 with TRBJ1-1; D is unresolved. Germline loops: CDR1 SGHTA, CDR2 FQGNSA. This CDR3 is 15 amino acids long. V lost 1 base to trimming and J lost 0 bases, with 9 bases between them.

This clonotype was seen more than once but under ten times. V usage is TRBV12-3 or TRBV12-4 and J usage is TRBJ2-6; D might be TRBD1 or TRBD2, each matching 5 bases. CDR3 length equals 15 residues. V gave up 6 bases and J gave up 2 bases, with 11 bases separating them. The CDR3 reads CASSIRDPGANVLTF. The CDR3 DNA is TGTGCCAGCAGCATCAGGGACCCTGGGGCCAACGTCCTGACTTTC.

V usage is TRBV27 and J usage is TRBJ2-7; D gene unclear. Germline CDR1 reads MNHEY; CDR2 reads SMNVEV (reference sequence). This CDR3 contains 16 residues. V gave up 3 bases and J gave up 5 bases, with 20 bases separating them. The CDR3 region has the DNA TGTGCCAGCAGTTTCACAGTTCCGTACCTTACGGACGAGCAGTACTTC. This encodes CASSFTVPYLTDEQYF.

This clonotype was counted only a few times. J is TRBJ2-1 and V is TRBV4-1; D tentatively reads TRBD1 or TRBD2 (5 bases each). Germline assignment: CDR1 MGHRA and CDR2 YSYEKL. The CDR3 spans 17 residues. Trimming shortened V by 3 bases and J by 2 bases, and 17 bases separated the two germline ends. The CDR3 here is CASSQGTGKSPYNEQFF. CDR3 coding DNA: TGCGCCAGCAGCCAGGGGACGGGGAAGAGCCCCTACAATGAGCAGTTCTTC.

The chain combines TRBV5-1 with TRBJ1-1, with TRBD1 matching 9 bases. Germline V CDR1 and CDR2: SGHRS, YFSETQ. V was clipped by 3 bases and J by 4 bases; unmatched bases: 7. The length of the CDR3 is 15 residues. For the CDR3, the DNA is TGCGCCAGCAGCTCACGATGGACAGGGGCCACTGAAGCTTTCTTT. Translation: CASSSRWTGATEAFF. The full variable domain, completed using reference TRBV5-1 and TRBJ1-1, is KAGVTQTPRYLIKTRGQQVTLSCSPISGHRSVSWYQQTPGQGLQFLFEYFSETQRNKGNFPGRFSGRQFSNSRSEMNVSTLELGDSALYLCASSSRWTGATEAFFGQGTRLTVV.

This clonotype was counted only a few times. The chain joins TRBV7-9 to TRBJ1-1; D gene uncertain. The CDR3 is made up of 12 amino acids. The V and J ends lost 3 bases and 6 bases respectively, with 8 bases between them. Looked up from germline, CDR1 is SEHNR and CDR2 is FQNEAQ (reference sequence). CDR3 DNA sequence: TGTGCCAGCAGCTTCCCGGGGTCTGAAGCTTTCTTT. This codes for CASSFPGSEAFF. The variable domain in full, with the rest retrieved from reference TRBV7-9 and TRBJ1-1, is DTGVSQNPRHKITKRGQNVTFRCDPISEHNRLYWYRQTLGQGPEFLTYFQNEAQLEKSRLLSDRFSAERPKGSFSTLEIQRTEQGDSAMYLCASSFPGSEAFFGQGTRLTVV.

V and J are TRBV7-9 and TRBJ1-4, with TRBD1 identical over 7 bases. CDR3 length: 14 amino acids. Germline V gene data show CDR1 as SEHNR and CDR2 as FQNEAQ (reference sequence). After removal of 7 bases from V and 6 bases from J, the junction contained 8 bases not matched to a gene. As DNA, the CDR3 is TGTGCCAGCAATAACAGGGGTACGGATGAAAAACTGTTTTTT. Protein product: CASNNRGTDEKLFF.

The chain is built from TRBV5-1 and TRBJ2-1; D is ambiguous. The DNA end is a closer match to TRBJ2-7, so the J assignment may be wrong. The germline CDR1 and CDR2 sequences are SGHRS and YFSETQ. The CDR3 covers 19 residues. The CDR3 region has the DNA TGCGCCAGCAGCCCCCGGTTTCCTACCAAGCACCCGAGCTCCTACGAGCAGTACGTC. It codes for CASSPRFPTKHPSSYEQYV.

V usage is TRBV25-1 and J usage is TRBJ2-5; weak D call: TRBD2 (6 bases). Germline V CDR1 and CDR2: MGHDK, SYGVNS. The CDR3 covers 16 residues. V lost 3 bases and J lost 1, with 15 bases in between. CDR3 in DNA: TGTGCCAGCAGTGATCTAGGCGGGGCAGCCCAAGAGACCCAGTACTTC. Residues: CASSDLGGAAQETQYF.

The V call is TRBV28, the J call TRBJ1-1; 9 nucleotides line up with TRBD1. After removal of 6 bases from V and 1 base from J, the junction contained 12 bases not matched to a gene. There are 17 residues in the CDR3. Germline CDR1 MDHEN, CDR2 SYDVKM. Here the CDR3 reads CASRDPDRGFENTEAFF. CDR3 sequence (DNA): TGTGCCAGCAGGGACCCTGACAGGGGGTTTGAGAACACTGAAGCTTTCTTT.

The V and J genes are TRBV7-2 and TRBJ1-5; D may be TRBD1 (6 bases). In germline, CDR1 is SGHTA, CDR2 FQGNSA. CDR3 length equals 17 residues. V lost 4 bases, J lost 0 bases, and 16 bases lay in between. The DNA of the CDR3 is TGTGCCAGCAGCTCTAGGGGGGGAGGCTATAGCAATCAGCCCCAGCATTTT. This sequence encodes CASSSRGGGYSNQPQHF.

This clonotype was counted between two and nine times. The chain carries TRBV13 and TRBJ2-3; D is tentatively TRBD1 or TRBD2 (5 bases each). The ends were cut back, 1 base at V and 5 bases at J, with 10 bases in the middle. From germline, CDR1 is PRHDT and CDR2 FYEKMQ (reference sequence). The CDR3 is made up of 14 amino acids. This CDR3 is CASSLVGRKDTQYF. CDR3 nucleotides: TGTGCCAGCAGCTTAGTGGGACGTAAAGATACGCAGTATTTT.

This clonotype was recorded a few times. The rearrangement links TRBV20-1 to TRBJ2-5; 7 bases map to TRBD1. The germline V gene encodes CDR1 DFQATT and CDR2 SNEGSKA (reference sequence). V was pared by 5 bases and J by 0 bases, with 6 bases of the junction left unmatched. This CDR3 comprises 14 residues. The CDR3 DNA is TGCAGTGCTGATACGACAGGGTACCAAGAGACCCAGTACTTC. Its translation: CSADTTGYQETQYF.

The chain links TRBV7-2 to TRBJ2-3; 9 bases align to TRBD2. After removal of 5 bases from V and 4 bases from J, the junction contained 13 bases not matched to a gene. Germline-derived CDR1 and CDR2 are SGHTA and FQGNSA. The CDR3 is made up of 17 amino acids. In DNA, the CDR3 is TGTGCCAGCAGCCTCCGTTTGTCTAGCGGGATTCCAGATACGCAGTATTTT. The encoded protein is CASSLRLSSGIPDTQYF.

V gene TRBV3-1 combines with J gene TRBJ2-1; D possibly corresponds to TRBD2 (6 bases). Trimming took off 0 bases at V and 7 bases at J, with 13 bases between the two ends. This CDR3 is built from 15 residues. Germline V CDR1 and CDR2: LGHDT, YNNKEL (reference sequence). In nucleotides, the CDR3 is TGTGCCAGCAGCCAAGACAGCAGGCGGGAAAATGAGCAGTTCTTC. It codes for CASSQDSRRENEQFF.

The CDR3 sequence is CSARERGGRQETQYF. Written as DNA, the CDR3 is TGCAGTGCTAGAGAGCGGGGGGGCCGGCAAGAGACCCAGTACTTC. The chain joins TRBV20-1 to TRBJ2-5, with 9 bases lining up with TRBD2. This CDR3 contains 15 residues. V was clipped by 0 bases and J by 2 bases; unmatched bases: 4. Looked up from germline, CDR1 is DFQATT and CDR2 is SNEGSKA (reference sequence).

This clonotype was recorded a few times. The rearrangement uses TRBV28 and TRBJ2-7, with D tentatively TRBD1 (6 bases). Germline V gene data show CDR1 as MDHEN and CDR2 as SYDVKM. V was cut by 6 bases and J by 4 bases, with 16 bases left in between. The CDR3 totals 14 residues. The CDR3 nucleotides are TGTGCCAGCAGCGGACAGAAGTTATTGTACGAGCAGTACGTC. It specifies CASSGQKLLYEQYV.

This clonotype was counted only a few times. J is TRBJ2-1 and V is TRBV11-2, with D perhaps TRBD2 (6 bases). The CDR3 covers 15 residues. CDR1 is SGHAT and CDR2 is FQNNGV in the germline V gene. Trimming removed 1 base from V and 2 bases from J, with 9 bases in between. CDR3 DNA: TGTGCCAGCAGCTTAGGCGGGGAGGCCTACAATGAGCAGTTCTTC. Residues: CASSLGGEAYNEQFF.